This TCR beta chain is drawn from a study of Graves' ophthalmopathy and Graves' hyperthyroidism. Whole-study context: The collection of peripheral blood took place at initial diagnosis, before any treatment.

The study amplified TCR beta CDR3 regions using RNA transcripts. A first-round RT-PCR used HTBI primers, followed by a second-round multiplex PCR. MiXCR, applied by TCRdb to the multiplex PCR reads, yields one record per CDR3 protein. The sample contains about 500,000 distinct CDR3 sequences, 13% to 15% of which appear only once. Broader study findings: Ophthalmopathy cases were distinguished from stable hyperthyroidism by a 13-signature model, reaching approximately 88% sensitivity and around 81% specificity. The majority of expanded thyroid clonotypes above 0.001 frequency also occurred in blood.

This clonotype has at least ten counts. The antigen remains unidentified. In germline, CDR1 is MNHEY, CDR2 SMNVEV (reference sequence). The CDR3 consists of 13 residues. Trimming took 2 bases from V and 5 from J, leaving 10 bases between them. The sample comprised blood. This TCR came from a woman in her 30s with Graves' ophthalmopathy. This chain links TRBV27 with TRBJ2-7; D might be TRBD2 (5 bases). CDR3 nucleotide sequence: TGTGCCAGCAGTTTAGTAGCGAACCACGAGCAGTACTTC. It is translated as CASSLVANHEQYF.